This T cell receptor (beta chain) was recovered during a study of early T cells in non-severe SARS-CoV-2 infection. About the research overall: Sequencing targeted bulk RNA from unsorted whole blood, leaving chains unpaired.

Individual cDNA molecules each received unique molecular identifiers attached to them. TCRdb re-called the 5' RACE reads through MiXCR, storing one row per CDR3 protein. The sample shows some 64,000 distinct CDR3 sequences, 11% of them seen only once. Broader study findings: VDJdb-based matching was biased toward anti-spike CD8 responses and missed private and CD4 specificities.

With 1 base clipped from V and 2 bases from J, the junction kept 13 bases outside the gene matches. The CDR3 extends over 20 amino acids. Germline CDR1 reads PRHDT; CDR2 reads FYEKMQ (reference sequence). This clonotype was seen at least ten times. Antigen unknown. This clonotype was obtained from an adult who was a healthcare worker with PCR-confirmed SARS-CoV-2 infection or an uninfected control (not recorded which). The chain couples TRBV13 to TRBJ2-3, with 12 bases fitting TRBD2. Sample: whole blood. The CDR3 is CASSLAFLAGGMDHTDTQYF. CDR3 nucleotide sequence: TGTGCCAGCAGCTTAGCCTTCCTAGCGGGGGGGATGGATCACACAGATACGCAGTATTTT.